The TCR beta chain under discussion was sequenced for a study of blood T cell repertoires in COVID-19. At the level of the study: The study drew acute and convalescent COVID-19 samples from the United States, Italy and Spain.

Method: immunoSEQ multiplex PCR; TCRdb's copy keeps in-frame clones and lacks some. Of some 250,000 clones in the sample, approximately 90% are singletons; the top ten hold about 0.99%. V was pared by 5 bases and J by 4 bases, with 10 bases of the junction left unmatched. Germline V gene lookup returns CDR1 LGHNT and CDR2 FRNRAP. There are 17 residues in the CDR3. The sequenced sample was peripheral blood. The V gene is TRBV12-5, the J gene TRBJ2-5; 13 bases line up with TRBD2. This TCR was recovered from a woman aged 40 to 50 who had recovered from COVID-19. The CDR3 DNA reads as TGTGCTAGTGGTAGGACTAGCGGGAGTGGATGGCGAGAGACCCAGTACTTC. Amino acids: CASGRTSGSGWRETQYF. Complete variable domain (other parts from reference TRBV12-5 and TRBJ2-5): DARVTQTPRHKVTEMGQEVTMRCQPILGHNTVFWYRQTMMQGLELLAYFRNRAPLDDSGMPKDRFSAEMPDATLATLKIQPSEPRDSAVYFCASGRTSGSGWRETQYFGPGTRLLVL.